The 14 T cell receptor beta chains in this list originate from one sample, sequenced in a study of cytomegalovirus exposure and HLA in healthy donors. This PCR relied on a set of 60 Vbeta primers and 13 Jbeta primers. Data came from immunoSEQ multiplex PCR; TCRdb stores just in-frame clones and leaves some out. In the table there are 100,000 to 150,000 clones, about a sixth of which are singletons. The sequenced sample was PBMCs. The receptors derive from a female donor in good health and CMV-seropositive.

The chain has TRBV28 and TRBJ2-7, with D possibly TRBD2 on 5 matching bases. Germline lookup yields CDR1 MDHEN and CDR2 SYDVKM. This CDR3 comprises 14 residues. V was shortened by 5 bases and J by 2 bases, with 13 bases between the two germline ends. The CDR3 sequence is CASSQLRATYEQYF. In DNA, the CDR3 is TGTGCCAGCAGTCAGTTGCGGGCTACCTACGAGCAGTACTTC.

The chain combines TRBV19 with TRBJ1-4, with D uncertain. V was pared by 1 base and J by 7 bases, with 7 bases between. The V gene's germline CDR1 is LNHDA and CDR2 SQIVND (reference sequence). The CDR3 contains 13 residues. In DNA form, the CDR3 reads TGTGCCAGTAGTATAGGGCGGATTGAAAAACTGTTTTTT. This gives the protein CASSIGRIEKLFF.

Points on this clone: The junction does not match germline at one end; this may be a read error. The J gene is TRBJ1-1, the V gene TRBV7-7; 10 bases agree with TRBD1. CDR3 length equals 19 residues. From germline, CDR1 is SSHAT and CDR2 FNYEAQ (reference sequence). The CDR3 coding sequence is TGTGCTAGCAGCTTAGTGGTCCGGGACAGGGGTAGGAGGTACACTGAAGCTTTCTTT. Translated, it gives CASSLVVRDRGRRYTEAFF. Full variable domain (outside the CDR3, taken from reference TRBV7-7 and TRBJ1-1): GAGVSQSPRYKVTKRGQDVTLRCDPISSHATLYWYQQALGQGPEFLTYFNYEAQPDKSGLPSDRFSAERPEGSISTLTIQRTEQRDSAMYRCASSLVVRDRGRRYTEAFFGQGTRLTVV.

This clone showed up just a few times. Here the CDR3 reads CASSPRSSGSVVEQFF. CDR3 DNA sequence: TGTGCCAGCAGTCCACGGTCTAGCGGGAGCGTCGTTGAGCAGTTCTTC. The chain carries TRBV6-6 and TRBJ2-1; 10 positions match TRBD2. J lost 9 bases, V lost 5 bases, and 13 bases had no gene match. Germline-derived CDR1 and CDR2 are MNHNY and SVGAGI (reference sequence). This CDR3 spans 16 amino acids.

Only a few counts were recorded for this clone. The genes are TRBV11-2 and TRBJ2-1, with TRBD2 matching over 12 bases. Germline V gene data show CDR1 as SGHAT and CDR2 as FQNNGV. V was clipped by 4 bases and J by 5 bases; unmatched bases: 3. CDR3 length: 15 amino acids. In nucleotides, the CDR3 is TGTGCCAGCAGCTACGGACTAGCGGGGAACAATGAGCAGTTCTTC. Its protein is CASSYGLAGNNEQFF.

This clone came up a few times. J is TRBJ1-1 and V is TRBV7-6; D is perhaps TRBD1 (5 bases). Trimming left V 5 bases short and J 10 bases short, with 11 bases between. Germline V gene data show CDR1 as SGHVS and CDR2 as FNYEAQ. CDR3 length: 11 residues. The CDR3 DNA follows: TGTGCCAGCAGCGGAGCGGGACTAGCTTTCTTT. It codes for CASSGAGLAFF.

The chain employs TRBV7-6 and TRBJ2-5, with D possibly TRBD1 on 6 matching bases. There are 14 residues in the CDR3. V was shortened by 4 bases and J by 2 bases, with 11 bases between the two germline ends. The germline gives CDR1 SGHVS, CDR2 FNYEAQ. The CDR3 bases are TGTGCCAGCAGCTCTGTGAGGGGGCAAGAGACCCAGTACTTC. It codes for CASSSVRGQETQYF.

This clone was seen more than once but under ten times. This sequence joins TRBV4-1 and TRBJ1-5; D not resolved. The CDR3 spans 15 residues. The germline V and J ends were trimmed by 4 bases and 2 bases, with 12 bases remaining between them. Germline V gene lookup returns CDR1 MGHRA and CDR2 YSYEKL. CDR3 in amino acids: CASSRSGNRNQPQHF. The CDR3 DNA follows: TGCGCCAGCAGCCGATCGGGTAATCGCAATCAGCCCCAGCATTTT.

About this clone: The conserved phenylalanine or tryptophan normally closing the CDR3 is absent here, so this likely arose from a read error. Because the CDR3's place on the DNA is in doubt, the DNA is left out and the CDR3 is given as listed by TCRdb. This rearrangement joins TRBV28 to TRBJ1-5. The CDR3 length is 10 residues, termini included. Germline V gene data show CDR1 as MDHEN and CDR2 as SYDVKM. CDR3: CASSTTTEAV.

This clone turned up a few times. V is TRBV19 and J is TRBJ1-4; weak D call: TRBD1 (6 bases). The V end lost 3 bases, the J end lost 5 bases, and 19 bases lay between the germline ends. Germline CDR1 LNHDA, CDR2 SQIVND (reference sequence). The CDR3 consists of 17 residues. The CDR3, as DNA: TGTGCCAGTAGTATCAACAGGGTAGGAGGAAGGAATGAAAAACTGTTTTTT. Residues: CASSINRVGGRNEKLFF.

In its sample, this clone was seen a few times. The chain has TRBV28 and TRBJ1-3; no firm D call. Between the trimmed V and J ends, which lost 6 bases and 0 bases, there was a span of 15 bases. CDR1 is MDHEN, CDR2 SYDVKM, per germline. The CDR3 runs to 16 residues. For the CDR3, the DNA is TGTGCCAGCAGACCTCCCGGCGAGGCCTCTGGAAACACCATATATTTT. Encoded protein: CASRPPGEASGNTIYF.

The chain carries TRBV7-3 and TRBJ2-1; a possible D gene is TRBD2 (6 bases). The CDR3 loop spans 16 amino acids. CDR1 and CDR2 (germline): SGHTA, FQGTGA. Trimming pared 1 base from V and 2 bases from J, leaving 12 bases between. CDR3 in DNA: TGTGCCAGCAGCTTAAGGCTAGCGAGTACCTACAATGAGCAGTTCTTC. Amino acid sequence: CASSLRLASTYNEQFF.

V is TRBV28 and J is TRBJ2-7; 10 bases are a match to TRBD2. V was clipped by 6 bases and J by 4 bases; unmatched bases: 18. CDR3 size: 18 residues. Germline CDR1 and CDR2: MDHEN and SYDVKM. The CDR3 spells CASRYYRMGASGSYEQYF. CDR3 nucleotide sequence: TGTGCCAGCAGGTACTATCGGATGGGGGCTAGCGGGAGTTACGAGCAGTACTTC.

The V and J genes are TRBV4-2 and TRBJ1-5; 11 bases line up with TRBD1. The germline CDR1 and CDR2 sequences are LGHNA and YNFKEQ. The trim removed 4 bases at V and 8 bases at J, leaving 10 bases unmatched. This CDR3 comprises 16 residues. The CDR3 region is CASSPGGQGVWEPQHF. CDR3 bases: TGTGCCAGCAGCCCGGGGGGACAGGGGGTCTGGGAGCCCCAGCATTTT.